What follows is one T cell receptor (beta chain) and its context. Its antigen is not yet known. No quality values exist for individual bases; no much larger clone is one base distant. This entry comes from a study of radiation and T cells in renal cell carcinoma (dated by TCRdb to the early 2020s). Regarding the complete study: Samples came from a clinical trial, in which primary renal cell carcinomas received 15 Gy stereotactic body radiation therapy followed by nephrectomy 4 weeks later. TCR beta sequencing covered some 55 samples in total, comprising around 26 tumors and some 27 peripheral blood samples. Across all 53 samples, 3,800,000 or so unique CDR3 nucleotide sequences encoding around 2,500,000 unique CDR3 amino acid sequences were identified.

Looking up the germline V gene yields CDR1 SQVTM and CDR2 ANQGSEA. The CDR3 holds 18 amino acids from the cysteine to the phenylalanine. The CDR3 DNA has 54 bases and is translated from base 1. The germline V end is reduced by 0 bases and the J end by 2 bases; junction bases left unmatched: 14. Overall study outcomes, separate from this receptor: No pretreatment tumor biopsies were available, so the baseline intratumoral presence of clonotypes could not be determined. Top tumor clonotypes rose in blood from baseline to 2 weeks post-radiation, then contracted by 4 weeks, suggesting transient expansion of tumor-resident clones. The single-armed trial design could not address effects of radiation dose or scheduling on the TCR repertoire. Dynamics of the blood repertoire were not tracked past 4 weeks after treatment.

TCR beta libraries were generated from genomic DNA with the immunoSEQ kit, following the manufacturer's recommendations. To prepare libraries, a first multiplex PCR with proprietary primers was run, followed by a second PCR that added unique barcodes, and a bead cleanup was done after each round. A kit-provided positive control reaction and a negative control reaction were included in every sample batch. The final libraries underwent checking on an Agilent 4200 TapeStation D1000 ScreenTape, volumetric pooling, and quantification by qPCR. Sequencing was performed on an Illumina NextSeq500 using a MidOutput 150-cycle cartridge, with 156 Read1 cycles, 15 Index1 cycles, and the kit custom primers. The pooled library was loaded at roughly 1 pM, and approximately 19% PhiX control was spiked in. In the authors' own workflow: Vendor-processed data were analyzed in R, and a clonotype was defined as all T cells sharing the same CDR3 nucleotide sequence. In the clone abundance analyses, frequencies were normalized to the 10,000 most abundant clones in each sample. Public T cell clones, averaging fewer than five per sample, were removed before analysis. Tumor-enriched clonotypes and baseline blood-enriched clonotypes were defined as those with an abundance difference of at least 32-fold between compartments. A beta-binomial differential abundance model was used to identify clonotypes that were expanded or contracted between blood time points. Tumor-blood repertoire similarity was measured with the Baroni-Urbani and Buser coefficient, and group comparisons used two-tailed Wilcoxon tests in R. TCRdb's version of the immuneACCESS table is confined to in-frame rearrangements and falls short of the full clone set. An unresolved V gene accounts for under half of the shortfall where checked; the remainder is of unknown origin. D and trimming come from the DNA, and the V and J calls and clone size come from that table. Counted in this sample were 130,000 or so clones; roughly 88% of them appeared once. About 12% of the sample rests with the top ten.

The intended sense of this specimen's time point label: baseline pretreatment blood. The treatment or condition tag for this specimen amounts to: 15 Gy SBRT to primary tumor, nephrectomy 4 weeks later. To follow tumor-enriched clonotypes, serial peripheral blood was collected from radiation-treated patients at baseline and at 2 weeks and 4 weeks after SBRT. Every patient's renal cell carcinoma showed clear cell pathology. Genomic DNA for TCR sequencing was prepared using the QIAamp DNA Blood Mini Kit (Qiagen). The analyses included just those samples that passed every quality control check. The rearrangement joined TRBV29-1 to TRBJ2-3; TRBD2 matches 7 bases in the middle. This TCR came from a woman in her fifties or sixties with renal cell carcinoma. The sequencing used blood, collected from a patient whose treatment included radiotherapy and nephrectomy. The DNA is as follows: TGCAGCGTTGAAGATTGGGGGGGAGCGGGCTTATCCACAGATACGCAGTATTTT. The encoded protein is CSVEDWGGAGLSTDTQYF.